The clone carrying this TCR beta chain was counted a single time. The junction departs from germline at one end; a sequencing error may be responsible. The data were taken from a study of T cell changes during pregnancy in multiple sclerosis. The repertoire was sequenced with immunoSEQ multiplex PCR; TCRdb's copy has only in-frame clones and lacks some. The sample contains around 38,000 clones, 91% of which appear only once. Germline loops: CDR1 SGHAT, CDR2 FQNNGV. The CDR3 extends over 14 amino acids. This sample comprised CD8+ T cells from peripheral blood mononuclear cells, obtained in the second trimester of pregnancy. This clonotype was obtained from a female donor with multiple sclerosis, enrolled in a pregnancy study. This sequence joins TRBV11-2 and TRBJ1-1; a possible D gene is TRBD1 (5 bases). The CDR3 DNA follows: TGTGCCAACAGCTTAGCAGGGTGGAACACTGAAGCTTTCTTT. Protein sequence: CANSLAGWNTEAFF.